This is a list of T cell receptor beta chains from one sample in a study of T cells after yellow fever vaccination. TCRdb re-called the 5' RACE reads with MiXCR, one entry per CDR3 protein. The sample holds about 340,000 distinct CDR3 sequences, approximately 3.9% seen once. Sequenced here: PBMCs, sampled 5 days after the yellow fever booster vaccination. The receptors shown here come from a man aged 18 to 30 who received the YFV17D yellow fever vaccine. CDR3s include the opening cysteine and the closing phenylalanine or tryptophan. D genes are given only for firm matches. The size of a clone is reported for some rows only, either as once, few or many, or as a class for expanded clones.

-	-	TRBV4-1	TRBJ1-4	TGCGCCAGCAGCCAAGCCGAAAAACTGTTTTTT	CASSQAEKLFF
many	-	TRBV4-2	TRBJ2-2	TGTGCCAGCAGCCAACATGGCAGATCCTGGGACACCGGGGAGCTGTTTTTT	CASSQHGRSWDTGELFF
few	-	TRBV7-6	TRBJ1-3	TGTGCCAGCAGCTTAGAGAGTATAGACAGGCCTGGAAACACCATATATTTT	CASSLESIDRPGNTIYF
few	TRBD2	TRBV5-1	TRBJ2-3	TGCGCCAGCAGCTTTAGCGGGGTTTCCGTCGATACGCAGTATTTT	CASSFSGVSVDTQYF
many	-	TRBV7-2	TRBJ2-4	TGTGCCAGCAACCTAGGGGCCAGGAACATTCAGTACTTC	CASNLGARNIQYF
few	-	TRBV18	TRBJ2-7	TGTGCCAGCTCATTGGACGGCCTCTCCTACGAGCAGTACTTC	CASSLDGLSYEQYF
-	-	TRBV27	TRBJ2-5	TGTGCCAGCAGATCTAGTTACCTAACCGCCGCGCTTCGAGAGACCCAGTACTTC	CASRSSYLTAALRETQYF
few	-	TRBV20-1	TRBJ2-7	TGCAGTGCTAGTTTGGGCCCCCCCTACGAGCAGTACTTC	CSASLGPPYEQYF
few	TRBD2	TRBV7-3	TRBJ2-3	TGTGCCAGCAGCTATAGCGGGGGTCTGCCAGATACGCAGTATTTT	CASSYSGGLPDTQYF
many	-	TRBV27	TRBJ2-5	TGTGCCAGCAGAGCGTTGGGGCTGCGCGAGACCCAGTACTTC	CASRALGLRETQYF
-	TRBD2	TRBV3-1	TRBJ2-3	TGTGCCAGCAGCCAAGATTCAACGCGGCTAGCGGGGGGCGGTACAGATACGCAGTATTTT	CASSQDSTRLAGGGTDTQYF
-	TRBD1	TRBV6-1	TRBJ1-2	TGTGCCAGCAGTGGCGGGACAGCTAACTATGGCTACACCTTC	CASSGGTANYGYTF
-	-	TRBV13	TRBJ1-2	TGTGCCAGCAGCTCCGAGAATCCGAATCTCACCTTC	CASSSENPNLTF
-	-	TRBV20-1	TRBJ1-2	TGCAGTGCTAGGCCCCCCGGGGATTGGTATGGCTACACCTTC	CSARPPGDWYGYTF
-	TRBD2	TRBV18	TRBJ2-1	TGTGCCAGCTCACCACGGGCTAGCGGGCGATTCTACAATGAGCAGTTCTTC	CASSPRASGRFYNEQFF
-	TRBD1	TRBV7-2	TRBJ2-5	TGTGCCAGCAGCTTAAGACAGGGGGCAGAGACCCAGTACTTC	CASSLRQGAETQYF
-	TRBD2	TRBV12-3/TRBV12-4	TRBJ2-2	TGTGCCAGCAGTTTAGGTGGGACTAGCGGGGGATCCGGGGAGCTGTTTTTT	CASSLGGTSGGSGELFF
many	TRBD2	TRBV11-2	TRBJ2-3	TGTGCCAGCAGCGAGACTAGCGGGAGCACAGATACGCAGTATTTT	CASSETSGSTDTQYF
-	-	TRBV7-9	TRBJ2-5	TGTGCCAGCAGCCCGAAGGAGGGGGCCCGATCGAGAGAGACCCAGTACTTC	CASSPKEGARSRETQYF
few	-	TRBV6-6	TRBJ1-1	TGTGCCAGCAGTTGGGCGAACCTGAACACTGAAGCTTTCTTT	CASSWANLNTEAFF
-	TRBD2	TRBV20-1	TRBJ2-5	TGCAGTGCTAGGTTCAGCGGGGGGGCGGAAGAGACCCAGTACTTC	CSARFSGGAEETQYF
many	-	TRBV6-5	TRBJ1-5	TGTGCCAGCAGTTATCTAGGTCAGCCCCAGCATTTT	CASSYLGQPQHF
-	-	TRBV5-1	TRBJ2-3	TGCGCCAGCAGCTCTCTGCCAAAGCGGGTATCAGATACGCAGTATTTT	CASSSLPKRVSDTQYF
few	TRBD1	TRBV19	TRBJ1-5	TGTGCCAGTAGTGCCGGGACAGTGATAAATCAGCCCCAGCATTTT	CASSAGTVINQPQHF
many	-	TRBV12-3/TRBV12-4	TRBJ1-1	TGTGCCAGCAGTCCCCGGGACGGGGGGAGAAACACTGAAGCTTTCTTT	CASSPRDGGRNTEAFF
few	TRBD1	TRBV9	TRBJ2-3	TGTGCCAGCAGCGTTGGGACAGGGCTCACAGATACGCAGTATTTT	CASSVGTGLTDTQYF
-	-	TRBV18	TRBJ2-5	TGTGCCAGCTCGGGCTTAGGCCAAGAGACCCAGTACTTC	CASSGLGQETQYF
-	TRBD2	TRBV7-3	TRBJ2-5	TGTGCCAGCAGGCCCGATAGCGGGGGGGCAGCGGCGACCCAGTACTTC	CASRPDSGGAAATQYF
few	-	TRBV14	TRBJ2-5	TGTGCCAGCAGCCAAGACCCCCTGGGGGAGACCCAGTACTTC	CASSQDPLGETQYF
many	-	TRBV7-8	TRBJ2-5	TGTGCCAGCAGCTTCTTCGACGGATACCAAGAGACCCAGTACTTC	CASSFFDGYQETQYF
-	TRBD2	TRBV4-3	TRBJ2-2	TGCGCCAGCAGCCAAGTTGGGGGGGACACCGGGGAGCTGTTTTTT	CASSQVGGDTGELFF
many	TRBD1	TRBV15	TRBJ2-7	TGTGCCACCAGCGACCCGGGACAGGGGGCCTACGAGCAGTACTTC	CATSDPGQGAYEQYF
-	-	TRBV25-1	TRBJ1-2	TGTGCCAGCAGTGATCTGGCCTATGGCTACACCTTC	CASSDLAYGYTF
-	TRBD2	TRBV7-6	TRBJ2-3	TGTGCCAGCAGCAAGGGACTAGCGGGGGGACCAAGCTTCACAGATACGCAGTATTTT	CASSKGLAGGPSFTDTQYF
few	-	TRBV28	TRBJ1-1	TGTGCCAGCGTCTGGGGGGCAAGCGGTGGCACTGAAGCTTTCTTT	CASVWGASGGTEAFF
few	-	TRBV5-1	TRBJ2-3	TGCGCCAGCAGCTTGGGTCAGGGAATCCTAAATACGCAGTATTTT	CASSLGQGILNTQYF
-	-	TRBV6-2/TRBV6-3	TRBJ2-6	TGTGCCAGCAGTCTAACGGGACGGTTCTCTGGGGCCAACGTCCTGACTTTC	CASSLTGRFSGANVLTF
few	TRBD1	TRBV4-3	TRBJ2-7	TGCGCCAGCAGCCAAGGCGGGCAGGGGGCGTACGAGCAGTACTTC	CASSQGGQGAYEQYF
-	-	TRBV5-1	TRBJ2-7	TGCGCCAGCAGCTTGGCTCCGGCCGTCGGTAACGAGCAGTACTTC	CASSLAPAVGNEQYF
-	TRBD1	TRBV29-1	TRBJ2-7	TGCAGCGGCTCGGGACAGGGGGGCGAGCAGTACTTC	CSGSGQGGEQYF
many	-	TRBV6-5	TRBJ1-6	TGTGCCAGCAGCCTCGGGGGGGCTACAGATAATTCACCCCTCCACTTT	CASSLGGATDNSPLHF
many	TRBD1	TRBV2	TRBJ2-3	TGTGCCAGCAGCGAACGGGACAGGGGCACAGATACGCAGTATTTT	CASSERDRGTDTQYF
many	-	TRBV28	TRBJ2-1	TGTGCCAGCCGTTTCCCAGCCCTAGGGAATGAGCAGTTCTTC	CASRFPALGNEQFF
many	-	TRBV6-2/TRBV6-3	TRBJ2-3	TGTGCCAGCAGTTACGGTCTCTCCGGGACGCAGTATTTT	CASSYGLSGTQYF
-	-	TRBV5-8	TRBJ1-1	TGTGCCAGCAGCTTGGGCAGGGGAGGTAGCACTGAAGCTTTCTTT	CASSLGRGGSTEAFF
few	-	TRBV7-2	TRBJ2-3	TGTGCCAGCAGCCGCACGGGGGGCAGCACAGATACGCAGTATTTT	CASSRTGGSTDTQYF
few	-	TRBV19	TRBJ1-1	TGTGCCAGTACCCCCGTGGTGAACACTGAAGCTTTCTTT	CASTPVVNTEAFF